Sequencing of this T cell receptor (beta chain) was carried out in a study of T cell changes during pregnancy in multiple sclerosis. The table came from immunoSEQ multiplex PCR; TCRdb's copy has only in-frame clones and leaves some out. There are 45,000 or so clones in the sample; around 90% occur only once, and around 8.6% lies in the top ten. This CDR3 spans 19 amino acids. Looked up from germline, CDR1 is MNHNS and CDR2 is SASEGT. J lost 2 bases, V lost 1 base, and 14 bases had no gene match. This TCR was sampled from a female donor with multiple sclerosis, enrolled in a pregnancy study. The genes are TRBV6-1 and TRBJ2-5, with 9 nucleotides matching TRBD2. The sample in question was CD8+ T cells from peripheral blood mononuclear cells, obtained after pregnancy. In DNA, the CDR3 is TGTGCCAGCAGTGAAGACCTAGCGGGGAACCTCGTAGAACAAGAGACCCAGTACTTC. Translation gives CASSEDLAGNLVEQETQYF.